This TCR beta chain comes out of a study of vaccination effects on CD4 cells after COVID-19 (dated by TCRdb to 2021 to 2024). For the study in its entirety: Across the study, the median time from the second dose to post-vaccine sampling was 72 days (range 14 to 241). A total of 10 COVID-19 convalescent patients and a handful of SARS-CoV-2-naive healthy vaccine recipients were included in the full study. The study compared SARS-CoV-2 spike-specific CD4+ TCR repertoires before and after mRNA vaccination in COVID-19 convalescent patients and infection-naive vaccine recipients. In the study, cultures from other donors were sequenced using the Oncomine TCR Beta short-read assay on an Illumina iSeq 100.

Points the paper makes about the study in general: Only a small number of convalescent patients were included, and no early post-infection timepoints were available, which limited the study. Both infection-induced and vaccine-induced clones contracted markedly at late post-vaccination timepoints, which is consistent with waning T cell responses. In healthy vaccine recipients, vaccine-induced clones were almost all SARS-CoV-2 mono-reactive, with only 1 of 255 cross-reactive with common cold coronaviruses.

As to this clone: This clone's antigen is unknown. Base qualities are not provided; no much larger clone lies one nucleotide away.

In the ViraFEST assay, PBMC were stimulated with viral peptide pools, and TCR sequencing was then used to find antigen-specific CD4+ T cell clonotypes based on their expansion. After around 10 days of culture, CD4+ T cells were isolated with the EasySep CD4+ T cell isolation kit. Participants received two doses of either the BNT162b2 or the mRNA-1273 mRNA SARS-CoV-2 vaccine. Healthy vaccine recipients had no prior SARS-CoV-2 infection, confirmed by negative nucleocapsid antibodies before and after vaccination. Approximately 2 million PBMC per well were cultured in IMDM with around 5% human AB serum, 8.5 to 10 IU/ml IL-2 and gentamicin, plus 10 ug/ml peptides. Half of the culture medium was replaced with fresh IL-2-containing medium on days 3 and 7. Each peptide stimulation condition was cultured in triplicate wells unless otherwise noted. PBMC were separated from whole blood using Ficoll-Paque Plus gradient centrifugation and were then either cryopreserved at -140C or used fresh. Overlapping peptide pools spanned the spike proteins of SARS-CoV-2 and the common cold coronaviruses HCoV-NL63, HCoV-OC43 and HCoV-229E. Genomic DNA was extracted from cultured CD4+ T cells with the QIAamp micro DNA kit.

Reading the germline V gene gives CDR1 SGHDT and CDR2 YYEEEE. V is pared back by 5 bases and J by 0 bases, with 15 bases lying between the germline termini. The CDR3 sequence holds 17 residues, the cysteine and phenylalanine included. Left in the record is the CDR3 DNA by itself, 51 bases read in frame from the first base. Receptor libraries were prepared by the immunoSEQ multiplex PCR assay. TCR beta CDR3 sequencing was performed on DNA from the cultured, isolated CD4+ T cells. For the original study's pipeline: The analysis removed non-productive TCR sequences, trimmed reads to the CDR3 region, and retained only CDR3s that were 7 or more amino acids long. The MANAFEST web app was used to pick out antigen-specific clonotypes by comparing their expansion in peptide wells with that in reference cultures. For clones to be considered positive, expansion at FDR<0.05 versus reference and all other wells, an odds ratio above 5, and a frequency above 0.1% in two replicate wells were required. A clonotype was defined as cross-reactive if the clonotype was significantly expanded both in SARS-CoV-2 spike wells and in at least one common cold coronavirus spike condition. Levenshtein distance calculated with the stringdist R package was used to assess CDR3 similarity, and unrooted trees were constructed with ape in R 3.6.1. As stored in TCRdb, this immuneACCESS dataset retains in-frame rearrangements with V and J assigned. A fraction of the clones does not appear; measured against another copy, unresolved V genes explain less than half of the discrepancy, and the remainder lacks a known reason. V and J calls and clone size are those listed in that table; D and trimming were worked out from the DNA. This sample has around 65,000 clones in its table, and about 80% of those were observed once. Over 0.95% of the sample belongs to the ten largest clones.

The chain was built from TRBV5-6 and TRBJ2-6, with a tentative D gene TRBD1 over 6 matching bases. This clonotype was obtained from a human donor who received a COVID-19 vaccine. The sequencing here drew on CD4+ T cells from PBMCs cultured with HCoV-229E spike peptides, taken after COVID-19 vaccination. Interpreted using the paper, the cell subset or site label stands for: HCoV-229E spike overlapping peptide pool stimulation. The CDR3 protein: CASRIGQHASGANVLTF. DNA sequence: TGTGCCAGCAGGATTGGACAGCATGCCTCTGGGGCCAACGTCCTGACTTTC. The full variable domain, completed from the reference TRBV5-6 and TRBJ2-6 proteins outside the CDR3, reads DAGVTQSPTHLIKTRGQQVTLRCSPKSGHDTVSWYQQALGQGPQFIFQYYEEEERQRGNFPDRFSGHQFPNYSSELNVNALLLGDSALYLCASRIGQHASGANVLTFGAGSRLTVL.